Listed here are 25 T cell receptor beta chains from one sample, sequenced in a study of cytomegalovirus exposure and HLA in healthy donors (TCRdb year 2017). The library relied on the immunoSEQ multiplex PCR assay. For the multiplex PCR, a mixture combining 60 forward primers for TCR Vbeta segments and 13 reverse primers for TCR Jbeta segments was used. The immuneACCESS repertoire file appears here via TCRdb, limited to in-frame rearrangements. These files lack a portion of the clones; in checked studies, under half of the deficit traces to unresolved V genes, and the cause of the others is not known. This sample has some 59,000 clones in its table, and approximately 82% of those were observed once. Approximately 2.8% of the sample lies in the top ten. The sequencing sample was made of PBMCs. The receptors stem from a woman aged 18-35 years in good health and CMV-seronegative.

The chain carries TRBV25-1 and TRBJ2-3; perhaps TRBD2 as D (6 bases). Germline V gene data show CDR1 as MGHDK and CDR2 as SYGVNS. V shed 8 bases and J shed 3 bases, with 12 bases lying between them. The CDR3 is 13 amino acids. CDR3 region: CASLGSGTDTQYF. In DNA, the CDR3 is TGTGCCAGCCTTGGGAGCGGGACAGATACGCAGTATTTT.

The J gene is TRBJ2-7, the V gene TRBV28, with 10 bases matching TRBD1. V trimming: 6 bases; J trimming: 0 bases; junction bases outside the gene matches: 20. CDR1 and CDR2 (germline): MDHEN, SYDVKM. The CDR3 has 20 residues. The CDR3 DNA follows: TGTGCCAGCAGGGACCCTATAGGACAGGGGGGCGGGAGGAGCTCCTACGAGCAGTACTTC. Residues: CASRDPIGQGGGRSSYEQYF.

About this clone: One end of the junction is discordant with germline, which a read error may explain. The rearrangement joins TRBV7-3 to TRBJ2-6, with D perhaps TRBD2 (7 bases). Germline V gives CDR1 SGHTA, CDR2 FQGTGA. The length of the CDR3 is 15 residues. This CDR3 is CASSLRGAGANGLTF. CDR3 sequence (DNA): TGTGCCAGCAGCTTACGGGGGGCTGGGGCCAACGGCCTGACTTTC. Based on the CDR3 plus reference TRBV7-3 and TRBJ2-6, the full variable domain is GAGVSQTPSNKVTEKGKYVELRCDPISGHTALYWYRQSLGQGPEFLIYFQGTGAADDSGLPNDRFFAVRPEGSVSTLKIQRTERGDSAVYLCASSLRGAGANGLTFGAGSRLTVL.

DNA for the CDR3: TGCGCCAGCAGCTTACAACGGGGGTACACTGAAGCTTTCTTT. It specifies CASSLQRGYTEAFF. This chain connects TRBV5-1 to TRBJ1-1; D perhaps matches TRBD1 (5 bases). The CDR3 runs to 14 residues. Trimming stripped 2 bases from V and 3 bases from J, with 11 bases between. Germline CDR1 and CDR2: SGHRS and YFSETQ.

This chain uses TRBV7-8 with TRBJ1-4; TRBD1 aligns across 9 bases. Germline V gene lookup returns CDR1 SGHVS and CDR2 FQNEAQ. This CDR3 contains 15 residues. Trimming removed 5 bases from V and 3 bases from J; junction bases left unmatched: 4. Here the CDR3 DNA reads TGTGCCAGCAGCCGGAGGACAGGGGCTAATGAAAAACTGTTTTTT. This gives the protein CASSRRTGANEKLFF.

This clone was detected only a few times. This chain joins TRBV6-4 and TRBJ2-3; 8 bases map to TRBD2. The V gene end was trimmed by 0 bases and the J gene end by 4 bases; junction bases not matched to a gene: 3. The CDR3 has 15 amino acids. Germline CDR1 reads MRHNA; CDR2 reads SNTAGT. The DNA for the CDR3 is TGTGCCAGCAGTGACTCTAGCGGGACTGCAGATACGCAGTATTTT. This codes for CASSDSSGTADTQYF.

The genes are TRBV2 and TRBJ1-1; weak D call: TRBD1 (5 bases). Per the germline V gene, CDR1 is SNHLY and CDR2 is FYNNEI. Trimming took 6 bases from V and 2 from J, leaving 13 bases between them. The CDR3 totals 14 residues. This CDR3 is CASSYRLTNTEAFF. CDR3 nucleotides: TGTGCCAGCAGCTACAGGTTAACCAACACTGAAGCTTTCTTT.

The CDR3 region has the DNA TGTGCCATCAGTGTGGAGCGGGAGCGGCCCCAAGAGACCCAGTACTTC. Amino acids: CAISVERERPQETQYF. This chain joins TRBV10-3 and TRBJ2-5; TRBD2 matches at 8 bases. This CDR3 spans 16 amino acids. V shed 4 bases and J 1 base; nucleotides not matched to a gene: 8. The germline CDR1 and CDR2 sequences are ENHRY and SYGVKD.

This chain links TRBV19 with TRBJ2-7; TRBD1 matches 8 bases. The germline V gene has CDR1 LNHDA and CDR2 SQIVND (reference sequence). The CDR3 covers 15 residues. The junction had 7 bases not matched to a gene; V was cut back by 3 bases and J by 3 bases. The CDR3 DNA is TGTGCCAGTAGTATTCTGCAGGGGGCCTTCTACGAGCAGTACTTC. This translates into CASSILQGAFYEQYF.

This chain links TRBV7-2 with TRBJ2-1, with D hard to call. Trimming took off 0 bases at V and 5 bases at J, with 20 bases between the two ends. This CDR3 comprises 18 residues. Germline CDR1 reads SGHTA; CDR2 reads FQGNSA. In nucleotides, the CDR3 is TGTGCCAGCAGCTTAGCTGGTACCTTCTACCTCGTAGACAATGAGCAGTTCTTC. Translating gives CASSLAGTFYLVDNEQFF. Full variable domain (remainder filled in from reference TRBV7-2 and TRBJ2-1): GAGVSQSPSNKVTEKGKDVELRCDPISGHTALYWYRQSLGQGLEFLIYFQGNSAPDKSGLPSDRFSAERTGGSVSTLTIQRTQQEDSAVYLCASSLAGTFYLVDNEQFFGPGTRLTVL.

This clone was picked up a small number of times. The chain uses TRBV4-1 and TRBJ1-1; no reliable D call. The CDR3 is made up of 13 amino acids. V lost 1 base to trimming and J lost 6 bases, with 9 bases between them. The germline CDR1 and CDR2 sequences are MGHRA and YSYEKL. In DNA, the CDR3 is TGCGCCAGCAGCCAAGTGCCGGGATCTGAAGCTTTCTTT. Its translation: CASSQVPGSEAFF.

V is TRBV7-9 and J is TRBJ2-3; TRBD2 matches 10 bases. After removal of 11 bases from V and 2 bases from J, the junction contained 10 bases not matched to a gene. Germline V gene lookup returns CDR1 SEHNR and CDR2 FQNEAQ (reference sequence). CDR3 length: 15 residues. The CDR3 is CAVSTSGTHTDTQYF. The CDR3 DNA reads as TGTGCCGTCTCCACTAGCGGGACCCACACAGATACGCAGTATTTT.

The chain carries TRBV5-1 and TRBJ1-5, with unresolved D. The germline V gene encodes CDR1 SGHRS and CDR2 YFSETQ. V was clipped by 4 bases and J by 2 bases, with 16 bases between them. The CDR3 runs to 16 residues. CDR3 sequence (DNA): TGCGCCAGCAGCCCCCGCGGGGTAGGCGGCAATCAGCCCCAGCATTTT. Protein: CASSPRGVGGNQPQHF. Full variable domain (remainder filled in from reference TRBV5-1 and TRBJ1-5): KAGVTQTPRYLIKTRGQQVTLSCSPISGHRSVSWYQQTPGQGLQFLFEYFSETQRNKGNFPGRFSGRQFSNSRSEMNVSTLELGDSALYLCASSPRGVGGNQPQHFGDGTRLSIL.

The chain employs TRBV6-6 and TRBJ1-6; tentative D call: TRBD1 (5 bases). V lost 2 bases and J 7 bases, leaving 9 bases between the germline ends. Per germline, CDR1 MNHNY and CDR2 SVGAGI (reference sequence). The CDR3 is made up of 14 amino acids. The CDR3 spells CASSYRGLNSPLHF. Here the CDR3 DNA reads TGTGCCAGCAGTTACAGGGGCTTAAATTCACCCCTCCACTTT.

The V gene is TRBV5-1, the J gene TRBJ1-6; 12 bases line up with TRBD1. Losses at the gene ends were 4 bases for V and 9 bases for J; bases not matched to a gene: 11. Germline V gene data show CDR1 as SGHRS and CDR2 as YFSETQ. There are 17 residues in the CDR3. CDR3 in DNA: TGCGCCAGCAGCCCCCGGGGGACAGGGGGCGAGGGTTCACCCCTCCACTTT. It specifies CASSPRGTGGEGSPLHF.

The chain uses TRBV28 and TRBJ2-7; 9 nucleotides align to TRBD1. CDR1 and CDR2 (germline): MDHEN, SYDVKM. V lost 7 bases, J lost 4 bases, and 8 bases stayed unmatched. The CDR3 length is 14 residues. This chain's CDR3 is CASKPGQGRYEQYF. CDR3 bases: TGTGCCAGCAAACCGGGACAGGGACGGTACGAGCAGTACTTC.

The chain has TRBV9 and TRBJ2-7; D remains unclear. The CDR3 is 14 residues long. Germline values: CDR1 SGDLS, CDR2 YYNGEE. V was pared by 4 bases and J by 2 bases, with 13 bases between. The CDR3 bases are TGTGCCAGCAGCCCACGCTTCGAGACCTACGAGCAGTACTTC. Translated: CASSPRFETYEQYF. The whole variable domain, filled in from reference TRBV9 and TRBJ2-7, reads DSGVTQTPKHLITATGQRVTLRCSPRSGDLSVYWYQQSLDQGLQFLIQYYNGEERAKGNILERFSAQQFPDLHSELNLSSLELGDSALYFCASSPRFETYEQYFGPGTRLTVT.

The V call is TRBV9, the J call TRBJ1-2; a weak D match, TRBD1 (5 bases). Germline values: CDR1 SGDLS, CDR2 YYNGEE. Trimming left V 2 bases short and J 2 bases short, with 7 bases between. The CDR3 covers 13 residues. CDR3 DNA: TGTGCCAGCAGCGTCGGGGGAAACTATGGCTACACCTTC. Protein: CASSVGGNYGYTF.

The chain combines TRBV6-1 with TRBJ2-3, with TRBD2 matching over 12 bases. Germline V CDR1 and CDR2: MNHNS, SASEGT. Trimming removed 5 bases from V and 5 bases from J; junction bases left unmatched: 5. The CDR3 totals 15 residues. The CDR3 nucleotides are TGTGCCAGCAGTCGACTAGCGGGAGAGAGAGATACGCAGTATTTT. Translation gives CASSRLAGERDTQYF.

This clone turned up a few times. V usage is TRBV5-5 and J usage is TRBJ1-4; TRBD1 matches at 7 bases. Germline V CDR1 and CDR2: SGHKS, YYEKEE (reference sequence). The CDR3 has 16 residues. V dropped 4 bases and J dropped 0; count of bases not matched to a gene: 6. CDR3 protein: CASSLDTGATNEKLFF. The CDR3, as DNA: TGTGCCAGCAGCCTGGATACAGGGGCAACTAATGAAAAACTGTTTTTT.

The chain has TRBV19 and TRBJ1-5; a possible D gene is TRBD1 (5 bases). CDR1 is LNHDA, CDR2 SQIVND, per germline (reference sequence). This CDR3 has 16 residues. The germline V and J ends were trimmed by 2 bases and 0 bases, with 11 bases remaining between them. The CDR3 loop reads CASSIRQLVSNQPQHF. CDR3 nucleotides: TGTGCCAGTAGTATAAGACAGCTAGTTAGCAATCAGCCCCAGCATTTT.

The V call is TRBV11-3, the J call TRBJ1-2; 7 bases line up with TRBD1. Germline-derived CDR1 and CDR2 are SGHNT and YENEEA. The CDR3 spans 15 residues. V was clipped by 3 bases and J by 2 bases; unmatched bases: 6. CDR3 DNA: TGTGCCAGCAGCTTCAGACAGGGAGCCAACTATGGCTACACCTTC. Its translation: CASSFRQGANYGYTF.

This chain links TRBV10-1 with TRBJ2-1; D might be TRBD2 (7 bases). Germline V lookup: CDR1 WNHNN, CDR2 SYGVQD (reference sequence). V lost 7 bases to trimming and J lost 2 bases, with 9 bases between them. The CDR3 has 13 residues. The CDR3 spells CASNGGPYNEQFF. The CDR3 DNA sequence: TGCGCCAGCAACGGGGGGCCCTACAATGAGCAGTTCTTC.

This clone was observed a single time. The J gene is TRBJ2-1, the V gene TRBV2; D is possibly TRBD2 (6 bases). V was shortened by 8 bases and J by 9 bases, with 11 bases between the two germline ends. From germline, CDR1 is SNHLY and CDR2 FYNNEI. The CDR3 covers 11 residues. CDR3 nucleotide sequence: TGTGCCAGCCTTGGAGGGCTTGAGCAGTTCTTC. Translating it yields CASLGGLEQFF.

This clone has just one count. V usage is TRBV5-1 and J usage is TRBJ2-5; 8 bases line up with TRBD1. Losses at the gene ends were 3 bases for V and 2 bases for J; bases not matched to a gene: 3. Per germline, CDR1 SGHRS and CDR2 YFSETQ. CDR3 length equals 14 residues. The DNA of the CDR3 is TGCGCCAGCAGCTCTCGGACAGGGCAAGAGACCCAGTACTTC. Translation: CASSSRTGQETQYF.